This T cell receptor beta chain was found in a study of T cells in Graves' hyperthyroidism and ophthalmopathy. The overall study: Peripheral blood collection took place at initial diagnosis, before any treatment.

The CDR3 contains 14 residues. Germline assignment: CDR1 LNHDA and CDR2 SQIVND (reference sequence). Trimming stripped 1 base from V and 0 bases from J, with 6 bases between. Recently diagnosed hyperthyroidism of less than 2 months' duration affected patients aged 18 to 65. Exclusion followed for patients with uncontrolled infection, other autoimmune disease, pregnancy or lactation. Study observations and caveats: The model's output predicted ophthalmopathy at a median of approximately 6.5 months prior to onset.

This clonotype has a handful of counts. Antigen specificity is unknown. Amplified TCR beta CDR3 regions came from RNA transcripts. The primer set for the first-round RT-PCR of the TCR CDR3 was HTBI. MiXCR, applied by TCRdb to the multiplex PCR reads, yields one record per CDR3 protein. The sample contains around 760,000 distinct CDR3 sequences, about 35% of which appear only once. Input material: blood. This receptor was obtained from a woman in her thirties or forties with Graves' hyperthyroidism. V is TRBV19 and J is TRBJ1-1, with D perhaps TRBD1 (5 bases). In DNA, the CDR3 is TGTGCCAGTAGTATAGGGGGGGTGAACACTGAAGCTTTCTTT. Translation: CASSIGGVNTEAFF. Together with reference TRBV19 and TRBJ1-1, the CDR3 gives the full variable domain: DGGITQSPKYLFRKEGQNVTLSCEQNLNHDAMYWYRQDPGQGLRLIYYSQIVNDFQKGDIAEGYSVSREKKESFPLTVTSAQKNPTAFYLCASSIGGVNTEAFFGQGTRLTVV.